The 27 T cell receptor beta chains in this list originate from one sample, sequenced in a study of low-dose radiotherapy and immunotherapy resistance in tumors. The time point is: before trial treatment. Primers used for first-strand cDNA, a TRAV- and TRBV-specific set, covered both alpha and beta chains. It was with a constant-region primer and a V-primer adapter that TCRs were amplified over around 18 PCR cycles. TCRdb re-derived calls from the reads in MiXCR, one entry per CDR3 protein. The sample comprises about 60,000 distinct CDR3 sequences, about 23% of which are singletons, and roughly 5.6% rests with the top ten. The material was PBMCs, obtained before treatment. The receptors stem from a male donor with prostate cancer.

In its sample, this clonotype was seen many times. The V call is TRBV7-9, the J call TRBJ1-3; 8 bases are shared with TRBD1. After removal of 5 bases from V and 2 bases from J, the junction contained 11 bases not matched to a gene. Germline CDR1 and CDR2: SEHNR and FQNEAQ (reference sequence). There are 17 residues in the CDR3. CDR3 nucleotides: TGTGCCAGCAGCCTTCCTAGACAGGGGACTCCTGGAAACACCATATATTTT. This translates into CASSLPRQGTPGNTIYF.

This clonotype was observed at least ten times. The chain recombines TRBV11-3 with TRBJ2-4; either TRBD1 or TRBD2 may supply D (5 bases each). CDR3 length equals 14 residues. Germline V gene sequence: CDR1 SGHNT, CDR2 YENEEA. V was clipped by 1 base and J by 7 bases, with 11 bases between them. CDR3 sequence: CASSLGGDSNIQYF. The DNA of the CDR3 is TGTGCCAGCAGCTTAGGAGGGGATTCGAACATTCAGTACTTC. The complete variable domain, with remaining parts taken from reference TRBV11-3 and TRBJ2-4, reads EAGVVQSPRYKIIEKKQPVAFWCNPISGHNTLYWYLQNLGQGPELLIRYENEEAVDDSQLPKDRFSAERLKGVDSTLKIQPAELGDSAVYLCASSLGGDSNIQYFGAGTRLSVL.

This clonotype was seen at least ten times. The CDR3 DNA sequence: TGTGCCAGTAGTCGGGGGGTCACAACTAATGAAAAACTGTTTTTT. It encodes CASSRGVTTNEKLFF. This rearrangement joins TRBV19 to TRBJ1-4, with a weak D call TRBD1 (5 bases). This CDR3 contains 15 residues. V was shortened by 5 bases and J by 0 bases, with 10 bases between the two germline ends. Germline V gives CDR1 LNHDA, CDR2 SQIVND (reference sequence).

This clonotype showed up many times. V gene TRBV10-3 combines with J gene TRBJ2-7, with a weak D call TRBD2 (7 bases). The germline CDR1 and CDR2 sequences are ENHRY and SYGVKD. This CDR3 is 15 amino acids long. The V end lost 8 bases, the J end lost 6 bases, and 23 bases lay between the germline ends. CDR3 residues: CAIGPRGAAVGEQYF. The CDR3 DNA reads as TGTGCCATCGGGCCTCGGGGGGCCGCGGTTGGCGAGCAGTACTTC.

A word on this clonotype: A read error may produce the germline difference seen at one junction end. The V call is TRBV5-3, the J call TRBJ2-1, with 9 bases lining up with TRBD2. TRBV5-3 is an ORF for which the function is uncertain. There are 14 residues in the CDR3. The CDR3 DNA is TGTGCCAGCAGCTCCTGGACTAGCGAAATGTTACAGTTCTTC. Its translation: CASSSWTSEMLQFF.

In this sample, this clonotype turned up many times. The chain employs TRBV5-1 and TRBJ2-3; TRBD1 might be the D (6 bases). The germline V gene has CDR1 SGHRS and CDR2 YFSETQ. The CDR3 runs 14 residues. V lost 4 bases, J lost 6 bases, and 15 bases lay in between. CDR3 sequence reads: CASSLGHRSDTQYF. CDR3 in DNA: TGCGCCAGCAGCCTGGGACATCGATCGGATACGCAGTATTTT. The full variable domain, rest sourced from reference TRBV5-1 and TRBJ2-3, is KAGVTQTPRYLIKTRGQQVTLSCSPISGHRSVSWYQQTPGQGLQFLFEYFSETQRNKGNFPGRFSGRQFSNSRSEMNVSTLELGDSALYLCASSLGHRSDTQYFGPGTRLTVL.

This clonotype was seen at least ten times. The chain links TRBV19 to TRBJ2-1; 8 bases line up with TRBD1. Germline V gene sequence: CDR1 LNHDA, CDR2 SQIVND (reference sequence). CDR3 length: 13 amino acids. Germline trimming cut 5 bases from V and 10 bases from J; bases unmatched to any gene: 7. The CDR3 protein is CASSLPGGREQFF. The CDR3, as DNA: TGTGCCAGTAGTCTCCCAGGGGGCAGGGAGCAGTTCTTC.

This clonotype was recorded a few times. This sequence joins TRBV19 and TRBJ1-1; no clear D gene. CDR3 length: 16 residues. Germline values: CDR1 LNHDA, CDR2 SQIVND (reference sequence). Trimming stripped 5 bases from V and 0 bases from J, with 16 bases between. This CDR3 is CASSSPRAPMNTEAFF. CDR3 in DNA: TGTGCCAGTAGTTCCCCCCGGGCTCCTATGAACACTGAAGCTTTCTTT.

This clonotype was found many times. The chain has TRBV12-3 or TRBV12-4 and TRBJ1-2; a possible D gene is TRBD1 (5 bases). There are 14 residues in the CDR3. Deletions cut 0 bases from V and 5 bases from J, with 10 bases between. DNA for the CDR3: TGTGCCAGCAGTTTAGCGCGAGGGGATTATGGCTACACCTTC. It yields the protein CASSLARGDYGYTF.

There are many counts of this clonotype. The rearrangement links TRBV7-8 to TRBJ2-1; 8 nucleotides align to TRBD2. The V segment lost 5 bases and the J segment 5 bases; nucleotides outside the gene matches: 11. The CDR3 loop spans 16 amino acids. Germline V lookup: CDR1 SGHVS, CDR2 FQNEAQ. The CDR3 is CASSPRRLAKNNEQFF. The CDR3 nucleotides are TGTGCCAGCAGCCCAAGGCGACTAGCGAAGAACAATGAGCAGTTCTTC.

The genes are TRBV5-1 and TRBJ2-7, with D tentatively TRBD1 or TRBD2 (5 bases each). The V gene lost 4 bases and the J gene lost 2 bases, with 13 bases spanning the gap. There are 14 residues in the CDR3. The germline V gene encodes CDR1 SGHRS and CDR2 YFSETQ. The CDR3 protein is CASSPGSATYEQYF. In nucleotides, the CDR3 is TGCGCCAGCAGCCCAGGGAGCGCAACCTACGAGCAGTACTTC.

The J gene is TRBJ1-6, the V gene TRBV6-5, with TRBD1 identical over 7 bases. CDR3 length: 14 residues. With V trimmed by 5 bases and J by 14 bases, 12 bases remained unmatched. The germline gives CDR1 MNHEY, CDR2 SVGAGI. Here the CDR3 DNA reads TGTGCCAGCAGTACAGGTACCAACAGGGGATCCCTCCACTTT. As protein: CASSTGTNRGSLHF.

This clonotype occurred many times. This chain links TRBV27 with TRBJ1-6, with a tentative D call TRBD1 (5 bases). The CDR3 totals 14 residues. Per germline, CDR1 MNHEY and CDR2 SMNVEV (reference sequence). Trimming shortened V by 6 bases and J by 6 bases, and 12 bases separated the two germline ends. The CDR3 nucleotides are TGTGCCAGCAGGGGGGACCGCTCTAATTCACCCCTCCACTTT. Its protein product is CASRGDRSNSPLHF.

This clonotype was picked up many times. The chain joins TRBV5-1 to TRBJ2-5, with 11 positions matching TRBD2. Trimming cost V 9 bases and J 4 bases; bases outside gene matches: 11. CDR3 length equals 15 residues. Germline V gene sequence: CDR1 SGHRS, CDR2 YFSETQ. For the CDR3, the DNA is TGCGCCACCATGAGTAGCGGGAGGGCCGGAGAGACCCAGTACTTC. It codes for CATMSSGRAGETQYF.

The sample holds many counts of this clonotype. The V and J genes are TRBV6-6 and TRBJ2-5; D is undetermined. Between the trimmed V and J ends, which lost 5 bases and 7 bases, there was a span of 11 bases. The CDR3 is 12 residues long. Germline values: CDR1 MNHNY, CDR2 SVGAGI (reference sequence). This CDR3 reads CASSPGPGTQYF. The CDR3 DNA reads TGTGCCAGCAGTCCTGGGCCGGGGACCCAGTACTTC.

The chain has TRBV13 and TRBJ2-5; no reliable D call. CDR3 length: 13 residues. The germline V and J ends were trimmed by 3 bases and 1 base, with 6 bases remaining between them. The germline CDR1 and CDR2 sequences are PRHDT and FYEKMQ (reference sequence). CDR3 loop: CASSFYIQETQYF. CDR3 sequence (DNA): TGTGCCAGCAGCTTTTACATCCAAGAGACCCAGTACTTC.

By proportion, this clonotype is medium-sized. The chain is built from TRBV5-5 and TRBJ2-3; the match to TRBD2 covers 10 bases. Germline V CDR1 and CDR2: SGHKS, YYEKEE (reference sequence). The V and J ends lost 2 bases and 1 base, in that order; junction bases with no gene match: 7. This CDR3 region has 17 residues. The CDR3 DNA reads TGTGCCAGCAGCTTAGGGCTAGCGGGGGTCGGCACAGATACGCAGTATTTT. It specifies CASSLGLAGVGTDTQYF. Variable domain in full (rest from reference TRBV5-5 and TRBJ2-3): DAGVTQSPTHLIKTRGQQVTLRCSPISGHKSVSWYQQVLGQGPQFIFQYYEKEERGRGNFPDRFSARQFPNYSSELNVNALLLGDSALYLCASSLGLAGVGTDTQYFGPGTRLTVL.

This clonotype was recorded at least ten times. This chain connects TRBV7-6 to TRBJ1-3, with D possibly TRBD1 on 5 matching bases. There are 16 residues in the CDR3. Per germline, CDR1 SGHVS and CDR2 FNYEAQ. V was shortened by 1 base and J by 4 bases, with 14 bases between the two germline ends. The CDR3 coding sequence is TGTGCCAGCAGCTTAGGGGTCCAGGGAACAGGAAACACCATATATTTT. It yields the protein CASSLGVQGTGNTIYF.

The sample holds many counts of this clonotype. The chain is built from TRBV12-3 or TRBV12-4 and TRBJ1-1; D unresolved. Trimming took 3 bases from V and 0 from J, leaving 5 bases between them. The CDR3 contains 13 residues. The CDR3, as DNA: TGTGCCAGCAGTTTGATCATGAACACTGAAGCTTTCTTT. Protein product: CASSLIMNTEAFF.

The chain links TRBV12-3 or TRBV12-4 to TRBJ1-2; D might be TRBD1 (6 bases). The CDR3 is 14 amino acids. Trimming cost V 3 bases and J 1 base, with 9 bases left between them. CDR3 residues: CASSLGQINYGYTF. CDR3 bases: TGTGCCAGCAGTTTGGGACAAATTAACTATGGCTACACCTTC.

This clonotype came up many times. The chain links TRBV4-1 to TRBJ2-7, with D possibly being TRBD2 (5 bases). The CDR3 covers 13 residues. V lost 8 bases and J lost 7, with 18 bases in between. Germline CDR1 and CDR2: MGHRA and YSYEKL. The CDR3 is CASRREGSEEQYF. DNA of the CDR3: TGCGCCAGCCGCCGCGAGGGCAGCGAGGAGCAGTACTTC.

This clonotype was picked up many times. This chain links TRBV7-2 with TRBJ2-7; no reliable D call. The CDR3 spans 11 residues. Per the germline V gene, CDR1 is SGHTA and CDR2 is FQGNSA. Trimming removed 4 bases from V and 7 bases from J, with 8 bases in between. CDR3 bases: TGTGCCAGCAGCTCCAGCAGAGAGCAGTACTTC. The encoded protein is CASSSSREQYF.

This clonotype was recorded at least ten times. This chain joins TRBV5-4 and TRBJ2-1; 11 nucleotides agree with TRBD2. The CDR3 runs to 15 residues. V was clipped by 2 bases and J by 5 bases; unmatched bases: 3. Germline V CDR1 and CDR2: SGHNT, YYREEE (reference sequence). CDR3 amino acids: CASSLRLAGNNEQFF. The CDR3 DNA sequence: TGTGCCAGCAGCTTAAGACTAGCGGGAAACAATGAGCAGTTCTTC.

This clonotype showed up many times. The chain carries TRBV19 and TRBJ2-6; weak D call: TRBD2 (6 bases). Trimming removed 5 bases from V and 4 bases from J, with 18 bases in between. This CDR3 spans 17 amino acids. Per germline, CDR1 LNHDA and CDR2 SQIVND (reference sequence). CDR3 coding DNA: TGTGCCAGTAGTCCGGAGGGGCGGGGCGTCGGGGCCAACGTCCTGACTTTC. It codes for CASSPEGRGVGANVLTF. Looking up the rest from reference TRBV19 and TRBJ2-6 gives the full variable domain: DGGITQSPKYLFRKEGQNVTLSCEQNLNHDAMYWYRQDPGQGLRLIYYSQIVNDFQKGDIAEGYSVSREKKESFPLTVTSAQKNPTAFYLCASSPEGRGVGANVLTFGAGSRLTVL.

This clonotype has a count of ten or more. The J gene is TRBJ2-1, the V gene TRBV6-5; D might be TRBD1 (6 bases). Germline CDR1 and CDR2: MNHEY and SVGAGI. V was shortened by 6 bases and J by 7 bases, with 13 bases between the two germline ends. The length of the CDR3 is 13 residues. This CDR3 is CASRRYRANEQFF. The CDR3 nucleotides are TGTGCCAGCAGAAGGTACAGGGCGAATGAGCAGTTCTTC.

This clonotype was counted at least ten times. V and J are TRBV19 and TRBJ2-5; D may be TRBD1 or TRBD2 (6 bases each). Germline V CDR1 and CDR2: LNHDA, SQIVND (reference sequence). Trimming took 0 bases from V and 10 from J, leaving 18 bases between them. The CDR3 is 15 amino acids. The CDR3 DNA is TGTGCCAGTAGTATAGATGGGTCAGGTGGAGGGGGCCAGTACTTC. It codes for CASSIDGSGGGGQYF.

This clonotype was observed many times. The chain combines TRBV5-6 with TRBJ2-3; the D gene is possibly TRBD1 (6 bases). CDR3 length equals 12 residues. V was cut by 4 bases and J by 11 bases, with 14 bases left in between. From germline, CDR1 is SGHDT and CDR2 YYEEEE. CDR3 amino acids: CASSRQGMEQYF. CDR3 coding DNA: TGTGCCAGCAGCCGCCAGGGGATGGAGCAGTATTTT.